This TCR beta chain is from a study of quantifying T cell responses using KT2 cells. Study-level background: RNA was reverse transcribed with TCR alpha and beta constant-region primers.

A single-stranded UMI oligo with SP2 sequence was ligated to cDNA 3' ends. First-round PCR used 4 cycles and beta primers RC1.1 and RC1.2 covering TRBC1 and TRBC2. TCRdb used MiXCR to reprocess the UMI-ligation and nested PCR reads, holding one entry per CDR3 protein. The sample gives around 30,000 distinct CDR3 sequences, around a tenth of which show up once; about 9.9% is in the top ten. The CDR3 has 14 amino acids. V trimming: 5 bases; J trimming: 4 bases; junction bases outside the gene matches: 2. KT2, a clone with a known TCR, was spiked into unfractionated PBMC. Sample: PBMCs spiked with cells of the T cell clone KT2. The rearrangement uses TRBV12-3 or TRBV12-4 and TRBJ1-5; 10 bases line up with TRBD1. This sequence originates from a human donor. The CDR3, as DNA: TGTGCCAGCAGTCGGACAGGGGGGAATCAGCCCCAGCATTTT. Its protein product is CASSRTGGNQPQHF.